One and the same sample provided the 16 T cell receptor beta chains below, sequenced in a study of blood T cell repertoires in COVID-19. Clones were read by immunoSEQ multiplex PCR, and TCRdb kept only the in-frame ones, dropping some. The table has more than 150,000 clones, roughly nine tenths seen once; the top ten hold less than 25%. The sample comprised peripheral blood. The receptors come from a man aged 70 or older with active or convalescent COVID-19.

The chain carries TRBV19 and TRBJ2-3; 10 positions match TRBD2. The CDR3 has 16 amino acids. V dropped 7 bases and J dropped 5; count of bases not matched to a gene: 12. The germline V gene encodes CDR1 LNHDA and CDR2 SQIVND (reference sequence). The CDR3 here is CASTLRLAGVGDTQYF. As DNA, the CDR3 is TGTGCCAGTACCCTCCGCCTAGCGGGAGTGGGAGATACGCAGTATTTT.

The gene calls are TRBV2 and TRBJ1-5; D is perhaps TRBD1 (6 bases). The CDR3 is made up of 16 amino acids. The germline V and J ends were trimmed by 10 bases and 1 base, with 20 bases remaining between them. Per the germline V gene, CDR1 is SNHLY and CDR2 is FYNNEI. CDR3 in DNA: TGTGCCACCGCGACAGGCGCCGGGTTGAGCAATCAGCCCCAGCATTTT. This sequence encodes CATATGAGLSNQPQHF.

This sequence joins TRBV14 and TRBJ1-2; D call uncertain. The germline V gene encodes CDR1 SGHDN and CDR2 FVKESK. CDR3 length: 16 residues. The V and J ends lost 1 base and 2 bases respectively, with 14 bases between them. The CDR3 coding sequence is TGTGCCAGCAGCCAAGGTCAGACAAATCCCAACTATGGCTACACCTTC. As protein: CASSQGQTNPNYGYTF.

V gene TRBV10-3 combines with J gene TRBJ1-6, with 8 bases that match TRBD1. The germline CDR1 and CDR2 sequences are ENHRY and SYGVKD. CDR3 length equals 16 residues. With 6 bases clipped from V and 2 bases from J, the junction kept 6 bases outside the gene matches. The CDR3 is CAISPTGGTYNSPLHF. The CDR3 nucleotides are TGTGCCATCAGCCCCACAGGGGGTACCTATAATTCACCCCTCCACTTT.

The chain couples TRBV14 to TRBJ2-1; TRBD2 agrees at 7 bases. Germline V gene sequence: CDR1 SGHDN, CDR2 FVKESK. V trimming: 3 bases; J trimming: 9 bases; junction bases outside the gene matches: 5. This CDR3 spans 13 amino acids. CDR3 sequence reads: CASSQRGWGEQFF. DNA for the CDR3: TGTGCCAGCAGCCAGCGGGGGTGGGGTGAGCAGTTCTTC. The full variable domain, with the rest looked up from reference TRBV14 and TRBJ2-1, is EAGVTQFPSHSVIEKGQTVTLRCDPISGHDNLYWYRRVMGKEIKFLLHFVKESKQDESGMPNNRFLAERTGGTYSTLKVQPAELEDSGVYFCASSQRGWGEQFFGPGTRLTVL.

The genes are TRBV4-3 and TRBJ2-7; 7 bases agree with TRBD1. The V gene end was trimmed by 4 bases and the J gene end by 2 bases; junction bases not matched to a gene: 8. The CDR3 runs to 15 residues. The germline gives CDR1 LGHNA, CDR2 YSLEER. CDR3 coding DNA: TGCGCCAGCAGCCCAGGTACAGGGGTCGCCTACGAGCAGTACTTC. Its translation is CASSPGTGVAYEQYF.

The chain combines TRBV29-1 with TRBJ2-5; no clear D. Trimming stripped 2 bases from V and 4 bases from J, with 8 bases between. In germline, CDR1 is SQVTM, CDR2 ANQGSEA. CDR3 length: 12 residues. The CDR3 loop is CSVERVGETQYF. The CDR3 DNA reads TGCAGCGTTGAACGGGTAGGAGAGACCCAGTACTTC.

The chain is built from TRBV6-5 and TRBJ1-2; a weak D match, TRBD1 (6 bases). V gave up 10 bases and J gave up 11 bases, with 17 bases separating them. This CDR3 comprises 11 residues. The germline V gene has CDR1 MNHEY and CDR2 SVGAGI. The CDR3: CATEGGFRYTF. CDR3 sequence (DNA): TGTGCCACCGAGGGGGGGTTTAGATACACCTTC.

The V call is TRBV5-5, the J call TRBJ2-1; 10 nucleotides match TRBD2. Trimming cost V 0 bases and J 9 bases; bases outside gene matches: 9. The CDR3 sequence is 16 residues long. Germline values: CDR1 SGHKS, CDR2 YYEKEE (reference sequence). The CDR3 reads CASSLVGLAGEVEQFF. The CDR3 DNA follows: TGTGCCAGCAGCTTGGTAGGGCTAGCGGGAGAGGTTGAGCAGTTCTTC.

The chain joins TRBV18 to TRBJ1-5; 7 positions match TRBD1. This CDR3 region has 15 residues. Germline lookup yields CDR1 KGHSH and CDR2 LQKENI. Trimming took 3 bases from V and 3 from J; bases not matched to a gene: 5. CDR3 sequence (DNA): TGTGCCAGCTCACCTTCAACAGGGGCCAATCAGCCCCAGCATTTT. Translating it yields CASSPSTGANQPQHF. The full variable domain, its missing parts supplied by reference TRBV18 and TRBJ1-5, is NAGVMQNPRHLVRRRGQEARLRCSPMKGHSHVYWYRQLPEEGLKFMVYLQKENIIDESGMPKERFSAEFPKEGPSILRIQQVVRGDSAAYFCASSPSTGANQPQHFGDGTRLSIL.

The chain employs TRBV19 and TRBJ2-7, with 12 bases fitting TRBD1. This CDR3 is built from 14 residues. Germline CDR1 LNHDA, CDR2 SQIVND (reference sequence). Germline trimming cut 5 bases from V and 6 bases from J; bases unmatched to any gene: 5. CDR3 in DNA: TGTGCCAGTAGTCCTGGGACAGGGGGCTTCGAGCAGTACTTC. Protein sequence: CASSPGTGGFEQYF.

The CDR3 sequence: CSVEGLAGSYNEQFF. The CDR3 nucleotides are TGCAGCGTTGAAGGACTAGCGGGATCCTACAATGAGCAGTTCTTC. The chain uses TRBV29-1 and TRBJ2-1, with TRBD2 identical over 11 bases. The V and J ends lost 1 base and 1 base, in that order; junction bases with no gene match: 0. This CDR3 is 15 amino acids long. The germline CDR1 and CDR2 sequences are SQVTM and ANQGSEA.

J is TRBJ2-3 and V is TRBV2, with TRBD2 as a possible D gene (5 bases). In germline, CDR1 is SNHLY, CDR2 FYNNEI. The CDR3 extends over 14 amino acids. V was shortened by 2 bases and J by 4 bases, with 10 bases between the two germline ends. The CDR3 DNA is TGTGCCAGCAGTGAATCCCCGGGATCAGATACGCAGTATTTT. Amino acid sequence: CASSESPGSDTQYF.

The V and J genes are TRBV19 and TRBJ1-5, with D maybe TRBD1 (5 bases). CDR3 length: 15 residues. Germline CDR1 LNHDA, CDR2 SQIVND (reference sequence). Trimming cost V 1 base and J 0 bases, with 7 bases left between them. CDR3 loop: CASSIAQGSNQPQHF. The CDR3 DNA reads TGTGCCAGTAGTATAGCTCAGGGTAGCAATCAGCCCCAGCATTTT.

V and J are TRBV2 and TRBJ1-4, with 7 bases lining up with TRBD1. The germline CDR1 and CDR2 sequences are SNHLY and FYNNEI. The CDR3 consists of 15 residues. Losses at the gene ends were 5 bases for V and 2 bases for J; bases not matched to a gene: 5. CDR3 nucleotide sequence: TGTGCCAGCAGTAACAGGGGTTGGACTAATGAAAAACTGTTTTTT. It specifies CASSNRGWTNEKLFF.

The rearrangement joins TRBV7-8 to TRBJ1-2; TRBD1 aligns across 10 bases. The CDR3 has 20 amino acids. In germline, CDR1 is SGHVS, CDR2 FQNEAQ. V was clipped by 5 bases and J by 4 bases; unmatched bases: 22. This CDR3 reads CASSPSGHVDRDRGTYGYTF. The CDR3 DNA reads as TGTGCCAGCAGCCCCAGCGGACATGTAGACCGGGACAGGGGTACCTATGGCTACACCTTC.